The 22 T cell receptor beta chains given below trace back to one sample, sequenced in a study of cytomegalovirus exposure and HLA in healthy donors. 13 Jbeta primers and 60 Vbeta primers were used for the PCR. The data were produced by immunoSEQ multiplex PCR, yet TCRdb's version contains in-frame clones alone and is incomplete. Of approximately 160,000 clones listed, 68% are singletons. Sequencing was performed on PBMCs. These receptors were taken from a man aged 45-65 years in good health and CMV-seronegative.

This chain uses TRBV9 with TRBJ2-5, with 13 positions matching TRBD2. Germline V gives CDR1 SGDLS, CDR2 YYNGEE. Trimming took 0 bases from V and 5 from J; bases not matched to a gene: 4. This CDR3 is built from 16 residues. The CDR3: CASSVVGLAGVETQYF. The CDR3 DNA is TGTGCCAGCAGCGTAGTAGGACTAGCGGGGGTGGAGACCCAGTACTTC.

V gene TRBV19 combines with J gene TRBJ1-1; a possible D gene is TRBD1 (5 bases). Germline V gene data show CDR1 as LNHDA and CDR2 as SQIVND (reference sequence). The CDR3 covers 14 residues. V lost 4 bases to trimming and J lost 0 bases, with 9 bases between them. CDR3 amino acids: CASSTTVMNTEAFF. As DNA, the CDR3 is TGTGCCAGTAGTACGACAGTTATGAACACTGAAGCTTTCTTT.

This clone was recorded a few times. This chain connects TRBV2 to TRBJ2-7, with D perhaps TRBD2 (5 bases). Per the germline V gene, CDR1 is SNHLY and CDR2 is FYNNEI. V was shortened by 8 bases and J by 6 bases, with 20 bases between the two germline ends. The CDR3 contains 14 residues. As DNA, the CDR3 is TGTGCCAGCTCGGACCGGGGAGAGGCCCTCGAGCAGTACTTC. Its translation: CASSDRGEALEQYF.

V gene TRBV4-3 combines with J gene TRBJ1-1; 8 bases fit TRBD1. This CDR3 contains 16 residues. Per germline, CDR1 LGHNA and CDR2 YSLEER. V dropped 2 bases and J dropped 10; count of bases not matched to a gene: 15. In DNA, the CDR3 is TGCGCCAGCAGCCAAATTGACAGGGGAGGATGGGTTGGAGCTTTCTTT. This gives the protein CASSQIDRGGWVGAFF.

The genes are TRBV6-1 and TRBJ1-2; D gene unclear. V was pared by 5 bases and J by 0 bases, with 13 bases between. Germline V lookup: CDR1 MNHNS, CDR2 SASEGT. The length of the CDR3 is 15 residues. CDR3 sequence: CASSIAWTSNYGYTF. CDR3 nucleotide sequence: TGTGCCAGCAGTATTGCGTGGACTTCTAACTATGGCTACACCTTC.

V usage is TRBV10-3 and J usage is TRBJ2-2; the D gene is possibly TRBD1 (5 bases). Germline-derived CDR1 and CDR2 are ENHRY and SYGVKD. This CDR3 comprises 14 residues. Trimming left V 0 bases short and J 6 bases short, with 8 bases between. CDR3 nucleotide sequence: TGTGCCATCAGTGAGTCAGGGGAACCCGGGGAGCTGTTTTTT. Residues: CAISESGEPGELFF.

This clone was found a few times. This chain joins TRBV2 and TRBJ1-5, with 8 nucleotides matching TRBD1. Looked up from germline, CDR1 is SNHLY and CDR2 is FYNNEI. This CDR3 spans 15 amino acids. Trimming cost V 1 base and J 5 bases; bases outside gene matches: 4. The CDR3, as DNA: TGTGCCAGCAGTGAAGAAAGGACAGGGCATCAGCCCCAGCATTTT. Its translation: CASSEERTGHQPQHF.

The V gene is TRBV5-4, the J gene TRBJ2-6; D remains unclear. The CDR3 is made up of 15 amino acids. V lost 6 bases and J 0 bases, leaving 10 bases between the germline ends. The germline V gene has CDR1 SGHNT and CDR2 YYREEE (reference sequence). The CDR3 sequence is CASTRLLSGANVLTF. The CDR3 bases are TGTGCCAGCACCCGCCTACTCTCTGGGGCCAACGTCCTGACTTTC.

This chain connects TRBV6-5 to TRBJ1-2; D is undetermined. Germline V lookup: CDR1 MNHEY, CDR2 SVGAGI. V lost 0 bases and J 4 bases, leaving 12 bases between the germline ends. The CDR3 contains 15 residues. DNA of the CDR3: TGTGCCAGCAGTTACTCGAGGCGAATGGGCTATGGCTACACCTTC. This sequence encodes CASSYSRRMGYGYTF.

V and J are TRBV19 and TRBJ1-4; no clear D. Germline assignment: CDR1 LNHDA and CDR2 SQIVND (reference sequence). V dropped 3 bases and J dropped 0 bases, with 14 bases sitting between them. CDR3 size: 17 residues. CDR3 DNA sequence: TGTGCCAGTAGTATCTCCGGAGGAAGTGCAACTAATGAAAAACTGTTTTTT. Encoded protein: CASSISGGSATNEKLFF.

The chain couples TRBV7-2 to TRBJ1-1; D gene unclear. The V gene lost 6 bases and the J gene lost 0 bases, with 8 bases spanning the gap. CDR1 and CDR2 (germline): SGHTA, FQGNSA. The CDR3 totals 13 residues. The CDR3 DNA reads TGTGCCAGCAGATACCTAATGAACACTGAAGCTTTCTTT. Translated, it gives CASRYLMNTEAFF.

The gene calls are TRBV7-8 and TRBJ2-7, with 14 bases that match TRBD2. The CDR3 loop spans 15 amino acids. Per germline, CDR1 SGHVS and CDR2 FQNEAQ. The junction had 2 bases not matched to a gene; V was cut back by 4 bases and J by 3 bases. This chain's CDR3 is CASSSGLAGDYEQYF. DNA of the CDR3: TGTGCCAGCAGCTCGGGACTAGCGGGGGACTACGAGCAGTACTTC. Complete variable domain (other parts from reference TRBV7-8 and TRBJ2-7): GAGVSQSPRYKVAKRGQDVALRCDPISGHVSLFWYQQALGQGPEFLTYFQNEAQLDKSGLPSDRFFAERPEGSVSTLKIQRTQQEDSAVYLCASSSGLAGDYEQYFGPGTRLTVT.

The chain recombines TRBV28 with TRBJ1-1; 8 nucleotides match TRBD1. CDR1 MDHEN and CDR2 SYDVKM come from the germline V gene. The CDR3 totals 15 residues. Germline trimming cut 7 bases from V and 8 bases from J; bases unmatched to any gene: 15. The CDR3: CASTPPHRTGTEAFF. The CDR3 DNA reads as TGTGCCAGCACCCCCCCGCACCGGACAGGGACCGAAGCTTTCTTT.

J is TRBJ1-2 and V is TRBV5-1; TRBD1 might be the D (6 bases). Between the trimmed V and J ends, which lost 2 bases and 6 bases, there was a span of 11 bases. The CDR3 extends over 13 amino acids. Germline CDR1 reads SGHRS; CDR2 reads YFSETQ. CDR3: CASSFLHRDGYTF. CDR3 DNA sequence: TGCGCCAGCAGCTTTTTGCACAGGGATGGCTACACCTTC.

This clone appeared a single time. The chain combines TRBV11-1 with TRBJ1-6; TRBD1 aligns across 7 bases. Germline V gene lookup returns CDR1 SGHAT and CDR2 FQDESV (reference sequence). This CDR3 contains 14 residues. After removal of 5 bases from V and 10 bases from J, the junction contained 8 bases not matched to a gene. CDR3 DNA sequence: TGTGCCAGCAGCAAAGGGGCAGGGGGGTCACCCCTCCACTTT. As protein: CASSKGAGGSPLHF.

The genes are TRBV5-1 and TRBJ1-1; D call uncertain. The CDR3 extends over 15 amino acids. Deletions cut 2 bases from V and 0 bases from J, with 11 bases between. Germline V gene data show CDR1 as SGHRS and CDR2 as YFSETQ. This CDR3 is CASSFGRNLNTEAFF. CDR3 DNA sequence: TGCGCCAGCAGCTTCGGGAGGAACCTGAACACTGAAGCTTTCTTT.

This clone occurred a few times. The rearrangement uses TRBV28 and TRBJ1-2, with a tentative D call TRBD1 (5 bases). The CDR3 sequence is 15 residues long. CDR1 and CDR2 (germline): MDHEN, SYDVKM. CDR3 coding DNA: TGTGCGATTAGATGGCAGGGAATGGTAGACTATGGCTACACCTTC. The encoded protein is CAIRWQGMVDYGYTF.

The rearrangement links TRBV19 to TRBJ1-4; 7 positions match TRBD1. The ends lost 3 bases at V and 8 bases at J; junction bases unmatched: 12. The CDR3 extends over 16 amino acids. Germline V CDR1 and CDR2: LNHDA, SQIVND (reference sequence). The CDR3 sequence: CASSITSRGEREKLFF. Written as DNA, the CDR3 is TGTGCCAGTAGTATTACGTCCAGGGGGGAGAGGGAAAAACTGTTTTTT.

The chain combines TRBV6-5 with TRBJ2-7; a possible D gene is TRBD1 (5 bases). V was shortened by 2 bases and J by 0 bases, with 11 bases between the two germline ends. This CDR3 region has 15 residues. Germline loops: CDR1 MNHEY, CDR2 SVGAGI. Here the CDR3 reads CASSYRQTPSYEQYF. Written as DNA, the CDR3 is TGTGCCAGCAGTTACAGACAGACTCCCTCCTACGAGCAGTACTTC.

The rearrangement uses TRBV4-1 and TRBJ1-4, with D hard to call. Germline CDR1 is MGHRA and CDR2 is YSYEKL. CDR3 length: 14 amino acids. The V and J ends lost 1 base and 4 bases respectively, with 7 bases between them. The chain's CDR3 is CASSQGRVNEKLFF. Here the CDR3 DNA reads TGCGCCAGCAGCCAAGGGCGGGTTAATGAAAAACTGTTTTTT.

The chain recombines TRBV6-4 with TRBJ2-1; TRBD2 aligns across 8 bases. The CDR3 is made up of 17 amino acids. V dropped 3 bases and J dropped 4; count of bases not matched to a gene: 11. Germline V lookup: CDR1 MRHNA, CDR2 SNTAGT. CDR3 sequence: CASSEFYSGGLYNEQFF. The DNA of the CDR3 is TGTGCCAGCAGTGAGTTTTACAGCGGGGGCCTTTACAATGAGCAGTTCTTC.

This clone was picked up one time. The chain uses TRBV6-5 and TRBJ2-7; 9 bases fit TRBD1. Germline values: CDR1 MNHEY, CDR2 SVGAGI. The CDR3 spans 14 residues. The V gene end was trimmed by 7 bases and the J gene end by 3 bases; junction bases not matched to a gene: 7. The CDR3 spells CASTPQGAFYEQYF. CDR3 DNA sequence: TGTGCCAGCACCCCACAGGGGGCTTTCTACGAGCAGTACTTC.